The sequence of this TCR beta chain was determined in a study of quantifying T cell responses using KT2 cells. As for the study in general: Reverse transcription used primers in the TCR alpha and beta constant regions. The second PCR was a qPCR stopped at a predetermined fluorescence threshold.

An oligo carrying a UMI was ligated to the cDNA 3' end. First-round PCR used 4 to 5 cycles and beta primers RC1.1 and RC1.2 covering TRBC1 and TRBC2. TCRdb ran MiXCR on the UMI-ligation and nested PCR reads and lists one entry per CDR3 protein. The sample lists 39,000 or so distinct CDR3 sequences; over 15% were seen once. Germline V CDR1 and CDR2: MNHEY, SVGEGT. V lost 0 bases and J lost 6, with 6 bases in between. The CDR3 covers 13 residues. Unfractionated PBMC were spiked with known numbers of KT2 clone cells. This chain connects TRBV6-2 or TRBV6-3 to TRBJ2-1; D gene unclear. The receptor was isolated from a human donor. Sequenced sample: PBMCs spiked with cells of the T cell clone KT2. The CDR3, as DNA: TGTGCCAGCAGTTACTCGGACCTCAATGAGCAGTTCTTC. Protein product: CASSYSDLNEQFF.